The entry that follows covers one T cell receptor (beta chain) sequence. Antigen unknown. The CDR3 length is 16 residues. Germline trimming cut 4 bases from V and 3 bases from J; bases unmatched to any gene: 11. Germline V gene data show CDR1 as SGHRS and CDR2 as YFSETQ. The data were produced by immunoSEQ multiplex PCR, yet TCRdb's version contains in-frame clones alone and is incomplete. In the table there are 55,000 to 75,000 clones, 75% to 85% of which are singletons. This entry is derived from a study of memory CD4+ T cells and cytomegalovirus serostatus. Study overall: Healthy Belgian adult donors included about nine CMV-positive and more than 20 CMV-negative people. Study-wide results and limits: Suggested: most of the CMV-linked TCR signature lies in CD4+ memory cells. Each of fewer than 80 CMV-associated TCRbeta sequences occurred in one to five individuals.

Single viable CD3+CD4+CD8-CD45RO+ cells were sorted as the memory CD4+ T cells. Serostatus was set by detecting CMV pp150, pp28, p38, p52 IgG. The TCR sequence derives from an adult in good health and CMV-seronegative. The chain is built from TRBV5-1 and TRBJ1-1, with 8 positions matching TRBD1. Sequenced: memory CD4+ T cells from blood. CDR3 sequence (DNA): TGCGCCAGCAGCCCCGGGACAGGTCTTGAGGACACTGAAGCTTTCTTT. Amino acid sequence: CASSPGTGLEDTEAFF. Full variable domain (missing parts from reference TRBV5-1 and TRBJ1-1): KAGVTQTPRYLIKTRGQQVTLSCSPISGHRSVSWYQQTPGQGLQFLFEYFSETQRNKGNFPGRFSGRQFSNSRSEMNVSTLELGDSALYLCASSPGTGLEDTEAFFGQGTRLTVV.